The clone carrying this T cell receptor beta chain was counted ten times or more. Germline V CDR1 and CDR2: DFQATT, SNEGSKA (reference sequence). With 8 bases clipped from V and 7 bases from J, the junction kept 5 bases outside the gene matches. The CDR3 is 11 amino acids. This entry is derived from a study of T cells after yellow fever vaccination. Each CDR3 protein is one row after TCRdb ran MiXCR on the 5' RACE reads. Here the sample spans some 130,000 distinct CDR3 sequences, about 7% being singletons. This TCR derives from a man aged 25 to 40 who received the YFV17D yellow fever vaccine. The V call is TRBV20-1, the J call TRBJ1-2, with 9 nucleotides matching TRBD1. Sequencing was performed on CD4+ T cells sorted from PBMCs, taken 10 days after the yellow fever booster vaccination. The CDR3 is CSLTGGSGYTF. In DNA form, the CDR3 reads TGCAGTCTGACAGGGGGTAGTGGCTACACCTTC.